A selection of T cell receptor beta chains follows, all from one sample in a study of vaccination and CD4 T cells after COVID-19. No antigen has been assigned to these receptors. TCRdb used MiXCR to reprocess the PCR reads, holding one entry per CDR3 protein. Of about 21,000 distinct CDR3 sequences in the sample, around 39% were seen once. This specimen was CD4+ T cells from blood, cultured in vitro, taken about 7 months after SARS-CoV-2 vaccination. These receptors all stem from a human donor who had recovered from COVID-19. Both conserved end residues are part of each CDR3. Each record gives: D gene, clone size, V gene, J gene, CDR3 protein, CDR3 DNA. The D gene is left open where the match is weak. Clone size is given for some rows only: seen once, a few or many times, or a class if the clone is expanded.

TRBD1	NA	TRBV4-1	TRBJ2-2	CASSQGQGANGELFF	TGCGCCAGCAGCCAGGGACAGGGGGCTAACGGGGAGCTGTTTTTT
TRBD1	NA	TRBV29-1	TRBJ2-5	CSVAGGQETQYF	TGCAGCGTTGCAGGGGGCCAAGAGACCCAGTACTTC
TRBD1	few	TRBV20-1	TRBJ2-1	CSAPRDRAGEQFF	TGCAGTGCCCCACGCGACAGGGCGGGTGAGCAGTTCTTC
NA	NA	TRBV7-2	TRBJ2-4	CASSLRFGRTDIQYF	TGTGCCAGCAGCTTAAGGTTCGGGAGAACGGACATTCAGTACTTC
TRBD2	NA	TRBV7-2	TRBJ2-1	CASSVLAYNEQFF	TGTGCCAGCAGCGTACTAGCGTACAATGAGCAGTTCTTC
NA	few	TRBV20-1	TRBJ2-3	CSARDGGPGDTQYF	TGCAGTGCTAGAGATGGGGGACCCGGGGATACGCAGTATTTT
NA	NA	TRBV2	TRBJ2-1	CASSVRGRGEQFF	TGTGCCAGCAGTGTGAGGGGGAGGGGTGAGCAGTTCTTC
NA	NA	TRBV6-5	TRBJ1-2	CASSYSKERGSGYTF	TGTGCCAGCAGTTACTCGAAAGAGAGGGGCTCTGGCTACACCTTC
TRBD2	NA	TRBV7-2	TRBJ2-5	CASSLEGTSGRTQETQYF	TGTGCCAGCAGCTTGGAAGGGACTAGCGGGAGGACCCAAGAGACCCAGTACTTC
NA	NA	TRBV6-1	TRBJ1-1	CASSEWGWGGTEAFF	TGTGCCAGCAGTGAATGGGGTTGGGGGGGCACTGAAGCTTTCTTT
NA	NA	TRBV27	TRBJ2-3	CASSFSGTDTQYF	TGTGCCAGCTCATTTAGCGGCACAGATACGCAGTATTTT
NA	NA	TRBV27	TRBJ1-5	CASALARQGDYQPQHF	TGTGCCAGCGCCTTGGCCCGGCAGGGTGACTATCAGCCCCAGCATTTT
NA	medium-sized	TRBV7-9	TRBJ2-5	CASLPGLGFGLQETQYF	TGTGCCAGCCTTCCCGGTTTAGGCTTCGGACTCCAAGAGACCCAGTACTTC
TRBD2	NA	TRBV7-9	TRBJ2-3	CASSQSLGTSGSDTQYF	TGTGCCAGCAGCCAATCTCTTGGGACTAGCGGGAGCGATACGCAGTATTTT
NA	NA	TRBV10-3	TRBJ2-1	CAISEFDNEQFF	TGTGCCATCAGTGAATTTGACAATGAGCAGTTCTTC
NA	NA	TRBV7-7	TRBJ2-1	CASSLGGNLDEQFF	TGTGCTAGCAGCTTAGGCGGGAATCTAGATGAGCAGTTCTTC
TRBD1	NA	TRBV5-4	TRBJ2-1	CASSLQGAMSYNEQFF	TGTGCCAGCAGCTTGCAGGGGGCCATGTCCTACAATGAGCAGTTCTTC
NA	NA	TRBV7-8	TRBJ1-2	CASSYDRSRGYTF	TGTGCCAGCAGCTATGACAGATCCCGTGGCTACACCTTC
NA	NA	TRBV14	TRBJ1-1	CASSQVGEKAFF	TGTGCCAGCAGCCAAGTTGGGGAAAAGGCTTTCTTT
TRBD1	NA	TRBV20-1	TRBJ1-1	CSAPDRGTEAFF	TGCAGTGCCCCTGACAGGGGGACTGAAGCTTTCTTT
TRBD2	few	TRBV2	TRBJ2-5	CASNSQGSGGGTQYF	TGTGCCAGCAATTCCCAGGGCTCGGGGGGAGGGACCCAGTACTTC
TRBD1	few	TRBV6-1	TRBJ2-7	CASRPEGLHRGLYEQYF	TGTGCCAGCAGACCCGAAGGATTACACAGGGGGCTCTACGAGCAGTACTTC
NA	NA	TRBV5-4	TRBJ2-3	CASSPSGVARTDTQYF	TGTGCCAGCAGCCCATCTGGAGTGGCTCGCACAGATACGCAGTATTTT
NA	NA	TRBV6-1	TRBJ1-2	CAGIGRNGYTF	TGTGCCGGGATCGGGAGGAATGGCTACACCTTC
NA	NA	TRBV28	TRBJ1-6	CASSLPPAGDNSPLHF	TGTGCCAGCAGTTTACCTCCGGCAGGGGATAATTCACCCCTCCACTTT
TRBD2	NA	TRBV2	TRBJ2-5	CASSEERGRGRKTQYF	TGTGCCAGCAGTGAAGAGCGCGGGAGAGGGAGGAAGACCCAGTACTTC
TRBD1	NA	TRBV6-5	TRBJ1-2	CASSYFGGQGPISNYGYTF	TGTGCCAGCAGTTACTTTGGGGGACAGGGCCCAATCTCTAACTATGGCTACACCTTC
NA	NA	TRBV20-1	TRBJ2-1	CSAELLSSYNEQFF	TGCAGTGCTGAACTCCTAAGCTCCTACAATGAGCAGTTCTTC
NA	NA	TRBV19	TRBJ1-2	CASSPLGGGPYGYTF	TGTGCCAGTAGTCCTCTCGGAGGGGGTCCCTATGGCTACACCTTC
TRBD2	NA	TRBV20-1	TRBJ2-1	CSAEGLAGGPSWSREQFF	TGCAGTGCTGAAGGACTAGCGGGAGGGCCGTCTTGGTCACGGGAGCAGTTCTTC
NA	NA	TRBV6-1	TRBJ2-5	CASSPSLRDFETQYF	TGTGCCAGCAGTCCGTCCCTCCGGGACTTTGAGACCCAGTACTTC
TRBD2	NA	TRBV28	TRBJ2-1	CASSWGLDNEQFF	TGTGCCAGCAGTTGGGGACTAGACAATGAGCAGTTCTTC
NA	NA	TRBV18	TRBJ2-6	CASSPGGGSGANVLTF	TGTGCCAGCTCCCCCGGTGGGGGCTCTGGAGCCAACGTCCTGACTTTC
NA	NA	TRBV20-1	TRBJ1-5	CSAWSNNQPQHF	TGCAGTGCTTGGTCTAATAATCAGCCCCAGCATTTT
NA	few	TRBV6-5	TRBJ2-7	CASSYDTTSYEQYF	TGTGCCAGCAGTTACGACACCACCTCGTACGAGCAGTACTTC
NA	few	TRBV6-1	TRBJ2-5	CAVNWAETQYF	TGTGCCGTTAATTGGGCTGAGACCCAGTACTTC
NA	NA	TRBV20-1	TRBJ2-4	CSARSIAGGQYF	TGCAGTGCCCGGTCCATAGCTGGCGGGCAGTACTTC
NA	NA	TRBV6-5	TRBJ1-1	CASSYDTVSLEAFF	TGTGCCAGCAGTTACGACACGGTATCTTTGGAAGCTTTCTTT
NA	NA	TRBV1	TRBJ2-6	CTSRRDRGISGANVLTF	TGCACCAGCAGACGCGACAGGGGGATCTCTGGGGCCAACGTCCTGACTTTC
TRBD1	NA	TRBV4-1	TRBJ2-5	CASSQDIGHRGHETQYF	TGCGCCAGCAGCCAAGATATTGGGCACAGGGGGCACGAGACCCAGTACTTC
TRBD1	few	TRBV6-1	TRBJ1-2	CASSPYSPGGSYGYTF	TGTGCCAGCAGTCCCTACTCTCCAGGGGGTTCCTATGGCTACACCTTC
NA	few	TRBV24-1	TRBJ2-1	CATRDAYNEQFF	TGTGCCACTAGGGATGCCTACAATGAGCAGTTCTTC
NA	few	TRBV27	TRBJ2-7	CASSFRVPYEQYF	TGTGCCAGCAGTTTTAGAGTCCCCTACGAGCAGTACTTC
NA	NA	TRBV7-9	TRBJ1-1	CASSLQGRNTEAFF	TGTGCCAGCAGCCTACAGGGTCGGAACACTGAAGCTTTCTTT
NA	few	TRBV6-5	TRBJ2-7	CASSYPDSEQYF	TGTGCCAGCAGTTACCCTGACAGCGAGCAGTACTTC
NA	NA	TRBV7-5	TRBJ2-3	CISVSEAPVLF	NA
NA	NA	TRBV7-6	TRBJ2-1	CASRQGSGLRIDNEQFF	TGTGCCAGCAGACAAGGATCGGGTTTGCGGATCGACAATGAGCAGTTCTTC